The TCR beta chain under discussion was sequenced for a study of OX40 agonist ivuxolimab in advanced cancers. Study-level background: Eligibility rules accepted prior anti-PD-1, anti-PD-L1 or anti-CTLA-4 therapy, and around 40% had some. Partial responses occurred in three patients (one hepatocellular carcinoma, two cutaneous melanoma).

Libraries were prepared by immunoSEQ multiplex PCR; TCRdb keeps only in-frame clonotypes and omits some of them. The profile covers tens of thousands of clones, with roughly 84% appearing a single time and about 3% taken by the ten largest. Enrollment shut out patients with autoimmune disease history or systemic immunosuppression. Germline V gene data show CDR1 as MNHNY and CDR2 as SVGAGI (reference sequence). Trimming took 6 bases from V and 3 from J; bases not matched to a gene: 11. The CDR3 loop spans 16 amino acids. This sequence was found in an adult with an advanced solid tumor such as melanoma, head and neck, liver or kidney cancer. The sample in question was CD4+ or CD8+ T cells sorted from blood, obtained in a trial of the OX40 agonist ivuxolimab. The V and J genes are TRBV6-6 and TRBJ2-7; 10 positions agree with TRBD2. For the CDR3, the DNA is TGTGCCAGCAGCATACTAGCGGGGAAATCCAACTACGAGCAGTACTTC. Translating it yields CASSILAGKSNYEQYF.